One and the same sample provided the 10 T cell receptor beta chains below, sequenced in a study of cytomegalovirus exposure and HLA in healthy donors (dated by TCRdb to between 2016 and 2019). Receptor amplification or capture employed the immunoSEQ multiplex PCR assay. Here the immuneACCESS table is served through TCRdb, limited to in-frame sequences with V and J called. Missing clones are a known gap in these copies; in checked studies unresolved V genes cover under half, and the rest lacks a known reason. The sample records 200,000 to 250,000 clones, roughly 87% of which are singletons. The ten largest clones take up 2% to 2.5% of the sample. Sequenced: PBMCs. The receptors here all came from a woman aged 18-30 years in good health and CMV-seropositive.

The chain uses TRBV28 and TRBJ2-1, with a possible D match to TRBD2 (6 bases). The V end lost 6 bases, the J end lost 8 bases, and 17 bases lay between the germline ends. CDR1 and CDR2 from the germline V gene are MDHEN and SYDVKM. This CDR3 has 14 amino acids. In nucleotides, the CDR3 is TGTGCCAGCAGCCTCGCGGCTAGCGAATATGAGCAGTTCTTC. Amino acids: CASSLAASEYEQFF.

In DNA form, the CDR3 reads TGTGCCAGCAGCCCTCCCGTATCGACAGGGAACACTGAAGCTTTCTTT. It is translated as CASSPPVSTGNTEAFF. The rearrangement uses TRBV4-2 and TRBJ1-1, with D perhaps matching TRBD1 (6 bases). With 4 bases removed from V and 1 base from J, the gap between germline ends came to 16 bases. The CDR3 spans 16 residues. Germline values: CDR1 LGHNA, CDR2 YNFKEQ.

The chain is built from TRBV2 and TRBJ1-1; tentative D call: TRBD1 (6 bases). CDR1 and CDR2 (germline): SNHLY, FYNNEI. The V gene lost 5 bases and the J gene lost 7 bases, with 11 bases spanning the gap. This CDR3 spans 12 amino acids. The CDR3, as DNA: TGTGCCAGCAGTCCCGGGACACATGAAGCTTTCTTT. This sequence encodes CASSPGTHEAFF.

The V and J genes are TRBV7-9 and TRBJ1-2, with a possible D match to TRBD1 (5 bases). Trimming removed 5 bases from V and 7 bases from J, with 20 bases in between. This CDR3 spans 15 amino acids. CDR1 is SEHNR, CDR2 FQNEAQ, per germline (reference sequence). DNA of the CDR3: TGTGCCAGCAGCAGGAAAGGGGATATTCGCCGTGGCTACACCTTC. Encoded protein: CASSRKGDIRRGYTF. The complete variable domain, with remaining parts taken from reference TRBV7-9 and TRBJ1-2, reads DTGVSQNPRHKITKRGQNVTFRCDPISEHNRLYWYRQTLGQGPEFLTYFQNEAQLEKSRLLSDRFSAERPKGSFSTLEIQRTEQGDSAMYLCASSRKGDIRRGYTFGSGTRLTVV.

This chain links TRBV10-3 with TRBJ2-6; 8 bases fit TRBD1. Germline CDR1 is ENHRY and CDR2 is SYGVKD. V lost 2 bases, J lost 2 bases, and 5 bases stayed unmatched. The length of the CDR3 is 17 residues. The CDR3 sequence: CAISEGQGLTGANVLTF. The CDR3 DNA reads as TGTGCCATCAGTGAGGGACAGGGTCTGACTGGGGCCAACGTCCTGACTTTC.

The chain links TRBV5-6 to TRBJ2-4; tentatively, D is TRBD2 (5 bases). The CDR3 is 14 residues long. Trimming removed 0 bases at V and 8 bases at J, with 12 bases between. Germline lookup yields CDR1 SGHDT and CDR2 YYEEEE. CDR3 DNA sequence: TGTGCCAGCAGCTTGGAGGCACGGCGGGACATTCAGTACTTC. Translation: CASSLEARRDIQYF. The variable domain in full, with the rest retrieved from reference TRBV5-6 and TRBJ2-4, is DAGVTQSPTHLIKTRGQQVTLRCSPKSGHDTVSWYQQALGQGPQFIFQYYEEEERQRGNFPDRFSGHQFPNYSSELNVNALLLGDSALYLCASSLEARRDIQYFGAGTRLSVL.

The chain has TRBV6-5 and TRBJ2-3; D perhaps matches TRBD2 (6 bases). V gave up 7 bases and J gave up 0 bases, with 14 bases separating them. The CDR3 is 15 residues long. Germline assignment: CDR1 MNHEY and CDR2 SVGAGI. CDR3 sequence (DNA): TGTGCCAGCACCTATAGCGGATCTAGCACAGATACGCAGTATTTT. Amino acids: CASTYSGSSTDTQYF.

The chain joins TRBV5-1 to TRBJ2-5; D may be TRBD1 (6 bases). The germline gives CDR1 SGHRS, CDR2 YFSETQ. The germline V and J ends were trimmed by 0 bases and 3 bases, with 15 bases remaining between them. The CDR3 sequence is 16 residues long. The CDR3 region is CASSLARQDLEETQYF. The CDR3 DNA reads TGCGCCAGCAGCTTGGCCCGACAGGATTTGGAAGAGACCCAGTACTTC.

The chain couples TRBV18 to TRBJ2-3, with 10 positions matching TRBD2. The V segment lost 3 bases and the J segment 4 bases; nucleotides outside the gene matches: 4. Germline assignment: CDR1 KGHSH and CDR2 LQKENI. The CDR3 has 15 residues. In DNA, the CDR3 is TGTGCCAGCTCACCGTCTCTAGCGGGAGCAGATACGCAGTATTTT. This encodes CASSPSLAGADTQYF.

The rearrangement uses TRBV6-6 and TRBJ2-7, with a tentative D call TRBD1 (5 bases). The CDR3 runs to 13 residues. Germline CDR1 and CDR2: MNHNY and SVGAGI (reference sequence). V was trimmed by 6 bases and J by 12 bases, leaving 21 bases between them. CDR3 in amino acids: CASSPERTSRTYF. The CDR3, as DNA: TGTGCCAGCAGCCCAGAACGGACATCCAGGACGTACTTC.